The T cell receptor (beta chain) under discussion was sequenced for a study of T cells after yellow fever vaccination. TCRdb reprocessed the 5' RACE reads with MiXCR, giving one entry per CDR3 protein. The table records about 350,000 distinct CDR3 sequences, 12% of them present only once. The V gene lost 1 base and the J gene lost 4 bases, with 16 bases spanning the gap. In germline, CDR1 is MGHRA, CDR2 YSYEKL. The CDR3 runs 16 residues. The sequence was obtained from a man aged 18 to 35 who received the YFV17D yellow fever vaccine. Sequencing was performed on CD4+ T cells sorted from PBMCs, taken 15 days after the yellow fever booster vaccination. This rearrangement joins TRBV4-1 to TRBJ1-2; maybe TRBD1 (5 bases). The chain's CDR3 is CASSQVSQAVTYGYTF. The CDR3, as DNA: TGCGCCAGCAGCCAAGTCTCACAGGCCGTAACCTATGGCTACACCTTC.